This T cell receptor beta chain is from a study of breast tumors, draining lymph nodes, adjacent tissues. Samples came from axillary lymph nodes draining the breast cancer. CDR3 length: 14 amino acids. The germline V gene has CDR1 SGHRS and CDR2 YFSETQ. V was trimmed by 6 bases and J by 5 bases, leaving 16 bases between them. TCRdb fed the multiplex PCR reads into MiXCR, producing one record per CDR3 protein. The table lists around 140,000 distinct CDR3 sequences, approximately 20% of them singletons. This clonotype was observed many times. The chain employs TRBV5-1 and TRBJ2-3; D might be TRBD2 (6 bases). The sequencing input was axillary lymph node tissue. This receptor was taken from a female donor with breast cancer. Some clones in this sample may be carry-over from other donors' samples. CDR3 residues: CASTQGGVGDTQYF. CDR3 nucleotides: TGCGCCAGCACCCAGGGCGGGGTGGGAGATACGCAGTATTTT.